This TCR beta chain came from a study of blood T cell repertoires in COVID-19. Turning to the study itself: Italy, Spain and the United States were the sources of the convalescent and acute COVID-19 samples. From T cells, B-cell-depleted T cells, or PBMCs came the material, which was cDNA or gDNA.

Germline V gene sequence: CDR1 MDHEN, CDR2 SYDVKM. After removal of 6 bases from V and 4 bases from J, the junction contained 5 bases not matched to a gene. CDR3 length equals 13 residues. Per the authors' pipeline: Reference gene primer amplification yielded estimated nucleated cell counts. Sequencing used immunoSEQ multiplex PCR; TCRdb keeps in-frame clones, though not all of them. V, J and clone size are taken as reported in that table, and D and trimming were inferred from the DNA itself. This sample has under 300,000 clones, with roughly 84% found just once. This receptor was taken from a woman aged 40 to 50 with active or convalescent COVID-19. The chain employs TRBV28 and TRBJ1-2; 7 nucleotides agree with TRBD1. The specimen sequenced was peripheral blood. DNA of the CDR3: TGTGCCAGCAGCCGTAGGGACAGCTATGGCTACACCTTC. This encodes CASSRRDSYGYTF.